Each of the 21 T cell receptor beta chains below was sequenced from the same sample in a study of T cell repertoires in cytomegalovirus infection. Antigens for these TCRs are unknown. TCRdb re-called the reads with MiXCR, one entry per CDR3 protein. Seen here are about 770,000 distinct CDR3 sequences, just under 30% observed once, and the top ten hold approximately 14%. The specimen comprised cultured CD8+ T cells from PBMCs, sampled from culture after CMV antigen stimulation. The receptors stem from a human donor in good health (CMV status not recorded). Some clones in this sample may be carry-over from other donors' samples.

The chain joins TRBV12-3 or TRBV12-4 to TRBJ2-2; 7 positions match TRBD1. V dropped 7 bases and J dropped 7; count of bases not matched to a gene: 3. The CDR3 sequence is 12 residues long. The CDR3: CASTRGNGELFF. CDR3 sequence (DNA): TGTGCCAGCACCAGGGGGAACGGGGAGCTGTTTTTT.

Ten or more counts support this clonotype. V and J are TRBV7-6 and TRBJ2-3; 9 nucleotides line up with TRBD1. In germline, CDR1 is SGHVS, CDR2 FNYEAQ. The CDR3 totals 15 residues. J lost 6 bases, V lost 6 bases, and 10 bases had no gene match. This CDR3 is CASRPTGGTLDTQYF. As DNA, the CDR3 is TGTGCCAGCAGGCCAACAGGGGGCACACTGGATACGCAGTATTTT.

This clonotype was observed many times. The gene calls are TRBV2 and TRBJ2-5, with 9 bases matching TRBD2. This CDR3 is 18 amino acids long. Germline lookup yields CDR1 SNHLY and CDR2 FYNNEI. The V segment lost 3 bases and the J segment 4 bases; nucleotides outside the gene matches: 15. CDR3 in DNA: TGTGCCAGCAGTGACGGCCCTGCGGGGGGGCCAGTTGGAGAGACCCAGTACTTC. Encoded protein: CASSDGPAGGPVGETQYF. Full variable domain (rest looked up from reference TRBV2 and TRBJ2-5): EPEVTQTPSHQVTQMGQEVILRCVPISNHLYFYWYRQILGQKVEFLVSFYNNEISEKSEIFDDQFSVERPDGSNFTLKIRSTKLEDSAMYFCASSDGPAGGPVGETQYFGPGTRLLVL.

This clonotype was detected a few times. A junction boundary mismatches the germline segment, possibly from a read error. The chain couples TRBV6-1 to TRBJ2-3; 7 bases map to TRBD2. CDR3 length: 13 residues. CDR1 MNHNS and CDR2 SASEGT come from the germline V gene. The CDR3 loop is CASSETSRDTQYF. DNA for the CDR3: TGTGCCAGCAGTGAGACTAGCAGAGATACGCAGTATTTT.

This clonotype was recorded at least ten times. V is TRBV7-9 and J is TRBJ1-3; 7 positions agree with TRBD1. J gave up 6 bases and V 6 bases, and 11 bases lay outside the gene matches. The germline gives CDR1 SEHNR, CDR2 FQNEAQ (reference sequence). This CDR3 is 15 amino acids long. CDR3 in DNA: TGTGCCAGCAGTTCTCTCACAGGGGTTGTAAACACCATATATTTT. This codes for CASSSLTGVVNTIYF.

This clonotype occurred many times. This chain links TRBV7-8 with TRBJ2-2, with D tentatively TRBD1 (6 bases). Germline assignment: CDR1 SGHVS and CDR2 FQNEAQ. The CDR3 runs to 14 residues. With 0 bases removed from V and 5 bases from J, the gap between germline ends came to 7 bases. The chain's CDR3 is CASSLATGTGELFF. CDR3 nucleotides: TGTGCCAGCAGCTTAGCCACAGGGACCGGGGAGCTGTTTTTT.

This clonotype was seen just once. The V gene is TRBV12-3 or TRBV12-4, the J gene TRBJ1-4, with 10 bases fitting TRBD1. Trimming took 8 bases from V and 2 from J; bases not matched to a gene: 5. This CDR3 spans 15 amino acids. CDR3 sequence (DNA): TGTGCCAGCCTGGGACAGGGGAGGACTAATGAAAAACTGTTTTTT. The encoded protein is CASLGQGRTNEKLFF.

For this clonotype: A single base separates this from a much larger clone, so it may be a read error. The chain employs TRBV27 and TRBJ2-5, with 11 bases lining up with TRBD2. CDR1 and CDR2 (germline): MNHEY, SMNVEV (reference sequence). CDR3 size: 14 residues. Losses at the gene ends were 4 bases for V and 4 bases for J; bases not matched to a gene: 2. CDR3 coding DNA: TGTGCCAGCAGTTCGGGACTAGCGGTAGAGACCCAGTACTTC. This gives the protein CASSSGLAVETQYF.

CDR3 bases: TGTGCCAGCAGCAAAAAAGGGGGTTCCTACAATGAGCAGTTCTTC. It codes for CASSKKGGSYNEQFF. The gene calls are TRBV11-2 and TRBJ2-1, with D maybe TRBD1 (6 bases). This CDR3 spans 15 amino acids. CDR1 is SGHAT and CDR2 is FQNNGV in the germline V gene. Trimming pared 5 bases from V and 1 base from J, leaving 12 bases between.

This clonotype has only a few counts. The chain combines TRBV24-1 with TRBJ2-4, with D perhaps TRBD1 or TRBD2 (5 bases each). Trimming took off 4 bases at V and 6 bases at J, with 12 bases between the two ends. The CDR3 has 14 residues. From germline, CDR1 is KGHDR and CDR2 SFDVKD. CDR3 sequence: CATSDIGDRNIQYF. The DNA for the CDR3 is TGTGCCACCAGTGACATAGGGGACCGAAACATTCAGTACTTC.

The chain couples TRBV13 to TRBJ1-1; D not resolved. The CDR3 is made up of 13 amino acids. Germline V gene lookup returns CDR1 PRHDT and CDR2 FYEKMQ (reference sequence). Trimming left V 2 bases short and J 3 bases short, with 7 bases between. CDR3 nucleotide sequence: TGTGCCAGCAGCTTACGGGTTGACACTGAAGCTTTCTTT. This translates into CASSLRVDTEAFF.

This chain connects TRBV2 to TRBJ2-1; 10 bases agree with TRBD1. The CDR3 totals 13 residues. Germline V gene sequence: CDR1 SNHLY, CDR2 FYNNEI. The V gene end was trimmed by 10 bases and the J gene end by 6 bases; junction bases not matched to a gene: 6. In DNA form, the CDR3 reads TGTGCCAACCCGGGACAGGGGTCCAATGAGCAGTTCTTC. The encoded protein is CANPGQGSNEQFF.

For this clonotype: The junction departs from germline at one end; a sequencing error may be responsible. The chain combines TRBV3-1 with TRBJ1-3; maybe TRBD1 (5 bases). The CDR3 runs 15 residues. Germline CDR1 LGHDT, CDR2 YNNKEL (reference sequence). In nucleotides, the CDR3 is TGTGCCAGCATCCTCTCCCGGGGCTCTGGAAACACCATATGTTTT. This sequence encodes CASILSRGSGNTICF. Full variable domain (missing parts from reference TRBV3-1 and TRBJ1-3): DTAVSQTPKYLVTQMGNDKSIKCEQNLGHDTMYWYKQDSKKFLKIMFSYNNKELIINETVPNRFSPKSPDKAHLNLHINSLELGDSAVYFCASILSRGSGNTICFGEGSWLTVV.

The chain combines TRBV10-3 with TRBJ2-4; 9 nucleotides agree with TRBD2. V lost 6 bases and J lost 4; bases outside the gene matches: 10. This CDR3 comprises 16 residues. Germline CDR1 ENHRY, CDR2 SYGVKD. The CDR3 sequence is CAIRDPSGEGKNIQYF. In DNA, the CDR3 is TGTGCCATCAGGGACCCTAGCGGGGAGGGAAAAAACATTCAGTACTTC.

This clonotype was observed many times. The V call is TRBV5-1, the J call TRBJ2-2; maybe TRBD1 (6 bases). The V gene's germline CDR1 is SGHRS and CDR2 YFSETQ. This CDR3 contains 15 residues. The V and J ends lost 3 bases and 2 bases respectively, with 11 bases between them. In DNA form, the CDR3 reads TGCGCCAGCAGCTACGGGACAACAAACACCGGGGAGCTGTTTTTT. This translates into CASSYGTTNTGELFF.

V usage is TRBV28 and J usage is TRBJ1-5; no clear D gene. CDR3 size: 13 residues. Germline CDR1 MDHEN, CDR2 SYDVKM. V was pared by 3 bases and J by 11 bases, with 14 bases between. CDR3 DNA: TGTGCCAGCAGTTTGGGCCTCCCCGGGGCCCAGCATTTT. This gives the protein CASSLGLPGAQHF.

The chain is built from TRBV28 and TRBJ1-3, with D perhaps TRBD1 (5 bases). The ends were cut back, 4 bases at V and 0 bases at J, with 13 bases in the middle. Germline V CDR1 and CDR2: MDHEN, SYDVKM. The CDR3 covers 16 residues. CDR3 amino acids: CASSSPGQLSGNTIYF. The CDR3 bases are TGTGCCAGCAGTTCCCCAGGGCAACTCTCTGGAAACACCATATATTTT.

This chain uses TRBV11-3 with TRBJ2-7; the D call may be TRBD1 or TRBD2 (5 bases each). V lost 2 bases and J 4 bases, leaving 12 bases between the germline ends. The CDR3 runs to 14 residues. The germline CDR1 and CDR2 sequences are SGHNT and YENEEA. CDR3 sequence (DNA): TGTGCCAGCAGCTTATCTCAGGGACCATACGAGCAGTACGTC. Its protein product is CASSLSQGPYEQYV.

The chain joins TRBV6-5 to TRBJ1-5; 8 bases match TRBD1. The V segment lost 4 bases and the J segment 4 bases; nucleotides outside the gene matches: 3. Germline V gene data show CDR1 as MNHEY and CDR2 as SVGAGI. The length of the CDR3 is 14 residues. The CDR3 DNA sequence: TGTGCCAGCAGTTCACAGGGGGTTAATCAGCCCCAGCATTTT. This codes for CASSSQGVNQPQHF.

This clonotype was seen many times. The CDR3 DNA follows: TGTGCCAGCAGCTTGGGGACAACCACTGAAGCTTTCTTT. It translates to CASSLGTTTEAFF. V is TRBV7-6 and J is TRBJ1-1, with D perhaps TRBD1 (6 bases). CDR3 size: 13 residues. Trimming shortened V by 3 bases and J by 4 bases, and 9 bases separated the two germline ends. Germline V lookup: CDR1 SGHVS, CDR2 FNYEAQ.

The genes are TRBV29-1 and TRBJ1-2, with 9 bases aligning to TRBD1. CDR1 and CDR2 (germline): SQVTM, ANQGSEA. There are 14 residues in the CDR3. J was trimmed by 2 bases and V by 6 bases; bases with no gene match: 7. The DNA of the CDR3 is TGCAGCGTGGAAAGACAGGGGGAGAACTATGGCTACACCTTC. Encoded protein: CSVERQGENYGYTF.